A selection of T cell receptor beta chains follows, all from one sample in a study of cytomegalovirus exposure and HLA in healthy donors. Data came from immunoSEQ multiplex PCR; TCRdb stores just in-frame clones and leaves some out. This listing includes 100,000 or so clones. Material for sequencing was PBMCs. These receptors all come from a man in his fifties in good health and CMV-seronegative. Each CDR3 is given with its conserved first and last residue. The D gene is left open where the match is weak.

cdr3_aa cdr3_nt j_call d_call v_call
CASSLVGTSLYF TGTGCCAGCAGCTTAGTGGGGACTAGCCTGTACTTC TRBJ2-7 TRBD2 TRBV13
CASSPRVSRDEYGYTF TGTGCCAGCTCACCAAGGGTTTCCAGGGATGAATATGGCTACACCTTC TRBJ1-2 - TRBV18
CASSSLLAGPGNEQFF TGTGCCAGTAGTTCCCTACTAGCGGGCCCAGGGAATGAGCAGTTCTTC TRBJ2-1 TRBD2 TRBV19
CASGPGPGVDYGYTF TGTGCTAGTGGTCCCGGTCCAGGGGTCGACTATGGCTACACCTTC TRBJ1-2 - TRBV12-5
CASRVDTGNTEAFF TGTGCCAGCAGGGTTGATACGGGAAACACTGAAGCTTTCTTT TRBJ1-1 - TRBV2
CASSFYDRGAGELFF TGTGCCAGCAGCTTCTACGACAGGGGGGCCGGGGAGCTGTTTTTT TRBJ2-2 TRBD1 TRBV5-4
CASSLVQGIDTEAFF TGTGCCAGCAGCTTAGTCCAGGGCATCGACACTGAAGCTTTCTTT TRBJ1-1 - TRBV7-6
CASSKKGQINQPQHF TGTGCCAGCTCCAAAAAGGGACAGATAAATCAGCCCCAGCATTTT TRBJ1-5 TRBD1 TRBV6-6
CASSGGTGNNEKLFF TGTGCCAGCAGCGGAGGGACTGGTAATAATGAAAAACTGTTTTTT TRBJ1-4 - TRBV9
CASSYWAENSNQPQHF TGTGCCAGCAGTTACTGGGCAGAAAATAGCAATCAGCCCCAGCATTTT TRBJ1-5 - TRBV6-6
CARGQGGSPLHF TGTGCCAGGGGACAGGGAGGGTCACCCCTCCACTTT TRBJ1-6 TRBD1 TRBV2
CASSGLPGKPYEQYF TGTGCCAGCAGTGGACTACCGGGGAAACCCTACGAGCAGTACTTC TRBJ2-7 - TRBV6-1
CASSEALGYEQYF TGTGCCAGCAGTGAAGCGTTGGGCTACGAGCAGTACTTC TRBJ2-7 - TRBV6-1
CASSFNGGRDYTF TGTGCCAGCAGCTTTAATGGCGGCAGGGACTACACCTTC TRBJ1-2 - TRBV7-6
CASSLTGGVNTEAFF TGCGCCAGCAGCTTGACAGGAGGGGTGAACACTGAAGCTTTCTTT TRBJ1-1 - TRBV5-1
CASSRGSGDDTEAFF TGTGCCAGCAGCCGGGGAAGCGGGGACGACACTGAAGCTTTCTTT TRBJ1-1 - TRBV11-3
CSVGGTDTQYF TGCAGTGTCGGCGGTACAGATACGCAGTATTTT TRBJ2-3 - TRBV20-1
CASSLRTSGNYNEQFF TGTGCCAGCAGCTTACGGACTAGCGGAAACTACAATGAGCAGTTCTTC TRBJ2-1 TRBD2 TRBV7-8
CASSPWTDLNTGELFF TGCGCCAGCAGCCCGTGGACGGACTTGAACACCGGGGAGCTGTTTTTT TRBJ2-2 - TRBV5-1
CASSVGVGNTEAFF TGTGCCAGCTCCGTCGGGGTTGGGAACACTGAAGCTTTCTTT TRBJ1-1 - TRBV5-4
CASSVPGTSGYNEQFF TGTGCCAGCAGCGTCCCCGGGACTAGCGGATACAATGAGCAGTTCTTC TRBJ2-1 TRBD2 TRBV9
CASSFSPDRVYEQYF TGTGCCAGCAGCTTCAGCCCGGACAGGGTCTACGAGCAGTACTTC TRBJ2-7 TRBD1 TRBV7-2
CASSVGGQGLRGETQYF TGTGCCAGCAGCGTAGGGGGACAGGGATTGAGAGGCGAGACCCAGTACTTC TRBJ2-5 TRBD1 TRBV9
CASSTRGNTEAFF TGTGCCAGTAGTACAAGGGGGAACACTGAAGCTTTCTTT TRBJ1-1 - TRBV19
CASSPVARDYEQYF TGTGCCAGCAGCCCAGTCGCTCGGGACTACGAGCAGTACTTC TRBJ2-7 - TRBV7-2
CASSRGHEASYEQYF TGTGCCAGCTCTCGCGGACATGAGGCATCCTACGAGCAGTACTTC TRBJ2-7 - TRBV18
CASSRAGGTYNEQFF TGTGCCAGTAGCCGAGCGGGGGGCACCTACAATGAGCAGTTCTTC TRBJ2-1 TRBD2 TRBV19
CASSPTETGATEAFF TGTGCCAGCTCACCGACGGAGACAGGGGCCACTGAAGCTTTCTTT TRBJ1-1 TRBD1 TRBV18
CASSLFQGPETQYF TGTGCCAGCAGCTTGTTTCAGGGCCCAGAGACCCAGTACTTC TRBJ2-5 - TRBV5-5
CASSPQRYGYTF TGTGCCAGCAGTCCCCAGCGATATGGCTACACCTTC TRBJ1-2 - TRBV2
CASSGKTGQNPNQPQHF TGTGCCAGCAGTGGGAAAACCGGACAGAATCCAAATCAGCCCCAGCATTTT TRBJ1-5 - TRBV6-1
CSARGSYEQYF TGCAGTGCCAGGGGCAGCTACGAGCAGTACTTC TRBJ2-7 - TRBV20-1
CASSQGAGVPYEQYF TGTGCCAGCAGCCAAGGGGCGGGGGTCCCCTACGAGCAGTACTTC TRBJ2-7 TRBD2 TRBV4-2
CASSPGTVNEKLFF TGTGCCAGCAGCCCCGGGACAGTTAATGAAAAACTGTTTTTT TRBJ1-4 TRBD1 TRBV7-8
CASSFRDRAYEQYF TGTGCCAGCAGCTTCCGGGACAGAGCCTACGAGCAGTACTTC TRBJ2-7 TRBD1 TRBV11-2
CASSDLDRSSYGYTF TGTGCCAGCAGTGACCTGGATCGGAGTTCCTATGGCTACACCTTC TRBJ1-2 - TRBV6-1
CASSYTTEYEQYF TGTGCCAGCAGTTACACCACTGAATACGAGCAGTACTTC TRBJ2-7 - TRBV6-5
CASSPGQLQETQYF TGCGCCAGCAGCCCTGGGCAGCTCCAAGAGACCCAGTACTTC TRBJ2-5 - TRBV5-1
CASSYDRGQETQYF TGTGCCAGCAGTTACGACAGGGGACAAGAGACCCAGTACTTC TRBJ2-5 TRBD1 TRBV6-6
CASSGRSNTEAFF TGTGCCAGCAGTGGGAGAAGCAACACTGAAGCTTTCTTT TRBJ1-1 - TRBV2
CASSQSRGVEKLFF TGTGCCAGCAGCCAATCGCGGGGGGTTGAAAAACTGTTTTTT TRBJ1-4 - TRBV7-9
CASSKLAGGGTYEQYF TGTGCCAGCAGCAAACTAGCGGGGGGGGGCACCTACGAGCAGTACTTC TRBJ2-7 TRBD2 TRBV11-2
CASKQEGHYGYTF TGTGCCAGCAAGCAGGAGGGTCACTATGGCTACACCTTC TRBJ1-2 - TRBV6-1
CASSGGGTSNEQFF TGTGCCAGCAGCGGGGGGGGGACTAGCAATGAGCAGTTCTTC TRBJ2-1 TRBD2 TRBV4-2
CATSKDRTHTYEQYF TGTGCCACCAGCAAAGACAGGACTCATACCTACGAGCAGTACTTC TRBJ2-7 - TRBV15
CASSHPTRKLDGYTF TGTGCCAGTAGCCACCCCACAAGAAAATTGGATGGCTACACCTTC TRBJ1-2 - TRBV19